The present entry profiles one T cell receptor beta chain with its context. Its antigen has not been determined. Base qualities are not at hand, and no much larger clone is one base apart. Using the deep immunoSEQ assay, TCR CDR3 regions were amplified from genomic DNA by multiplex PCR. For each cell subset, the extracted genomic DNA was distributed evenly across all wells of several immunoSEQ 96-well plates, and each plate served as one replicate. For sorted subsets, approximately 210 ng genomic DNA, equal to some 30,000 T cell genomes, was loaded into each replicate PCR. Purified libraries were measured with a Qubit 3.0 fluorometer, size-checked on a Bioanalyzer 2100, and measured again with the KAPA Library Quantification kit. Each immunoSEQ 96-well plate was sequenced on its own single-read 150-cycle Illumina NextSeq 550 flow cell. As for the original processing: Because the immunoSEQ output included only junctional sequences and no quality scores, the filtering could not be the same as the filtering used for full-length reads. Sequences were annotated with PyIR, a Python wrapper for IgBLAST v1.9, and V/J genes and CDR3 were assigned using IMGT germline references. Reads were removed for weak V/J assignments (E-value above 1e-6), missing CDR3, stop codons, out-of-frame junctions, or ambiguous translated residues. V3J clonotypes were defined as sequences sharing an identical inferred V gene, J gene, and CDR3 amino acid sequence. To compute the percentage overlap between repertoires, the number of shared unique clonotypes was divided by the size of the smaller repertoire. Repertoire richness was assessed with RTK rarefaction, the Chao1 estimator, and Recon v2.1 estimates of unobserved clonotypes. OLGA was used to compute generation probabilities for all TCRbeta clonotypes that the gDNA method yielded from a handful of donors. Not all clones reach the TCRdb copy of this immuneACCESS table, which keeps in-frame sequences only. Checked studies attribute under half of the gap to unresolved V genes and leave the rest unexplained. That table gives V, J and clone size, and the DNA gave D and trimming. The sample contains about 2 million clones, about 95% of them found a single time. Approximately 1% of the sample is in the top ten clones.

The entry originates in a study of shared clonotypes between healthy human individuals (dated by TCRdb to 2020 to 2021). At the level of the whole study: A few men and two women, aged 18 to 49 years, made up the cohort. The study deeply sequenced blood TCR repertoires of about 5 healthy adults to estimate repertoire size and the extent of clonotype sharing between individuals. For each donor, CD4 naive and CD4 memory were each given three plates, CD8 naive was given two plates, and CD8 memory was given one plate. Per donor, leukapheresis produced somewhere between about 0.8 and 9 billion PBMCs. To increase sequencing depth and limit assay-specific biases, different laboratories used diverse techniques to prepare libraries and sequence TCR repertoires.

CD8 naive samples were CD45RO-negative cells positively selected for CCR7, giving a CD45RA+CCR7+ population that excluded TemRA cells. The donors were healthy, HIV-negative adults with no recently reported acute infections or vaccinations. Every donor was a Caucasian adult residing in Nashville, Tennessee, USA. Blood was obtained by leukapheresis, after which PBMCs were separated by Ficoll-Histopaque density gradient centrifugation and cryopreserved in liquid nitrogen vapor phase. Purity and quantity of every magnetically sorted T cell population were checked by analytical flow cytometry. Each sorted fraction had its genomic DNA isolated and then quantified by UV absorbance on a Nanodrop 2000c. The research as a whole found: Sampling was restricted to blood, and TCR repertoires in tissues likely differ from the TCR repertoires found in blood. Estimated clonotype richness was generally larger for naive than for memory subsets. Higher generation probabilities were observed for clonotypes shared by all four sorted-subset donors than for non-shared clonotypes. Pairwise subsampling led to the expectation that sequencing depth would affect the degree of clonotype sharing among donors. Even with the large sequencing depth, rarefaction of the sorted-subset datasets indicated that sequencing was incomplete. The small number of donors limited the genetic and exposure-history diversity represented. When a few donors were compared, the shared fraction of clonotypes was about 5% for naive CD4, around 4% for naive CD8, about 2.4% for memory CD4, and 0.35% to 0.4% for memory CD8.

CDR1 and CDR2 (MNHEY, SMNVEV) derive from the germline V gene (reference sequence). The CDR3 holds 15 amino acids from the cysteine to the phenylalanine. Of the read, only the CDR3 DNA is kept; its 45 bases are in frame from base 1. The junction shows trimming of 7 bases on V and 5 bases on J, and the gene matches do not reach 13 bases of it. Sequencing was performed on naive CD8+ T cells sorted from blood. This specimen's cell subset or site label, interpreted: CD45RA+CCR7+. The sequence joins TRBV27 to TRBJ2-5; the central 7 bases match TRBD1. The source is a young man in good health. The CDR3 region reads CASMVGIGGGETQYF. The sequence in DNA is TGTGCCAGCATGGTTGGTATAGGGGGCGGCGAGACCCAGTACTTC.